Following are 30 T cell receptor beta chains from one sample sequenced in a study of regulatory and conventional T cells in RAG deficiency. Assay used: immunoSEQ multiplex PCR; TCRdb lists only in-frame clones, some missing. The sample includes 30,000 to 35,000 clones, approximately 90% of them seen just once. The same data also contributed to another study, on regulatory T cells. That study reports: The primer mix had 52 TRBV and 13 TRBJ primers.

The sequenced material came from CD8+ T cells sorted from blood. These receptors were obtained from a human donor in good health.

The CDR3 loop reads CASSLTGTGEGNTIYF. The CDR3 DNA reads TGCGCCAGCAGCTTGACCGGGACAGGGGAAGGAAACACCATATATTTT. The chain carries TRBV5-1 and TRBJ1-3; 10 nucleotides agree with TRBD1. V was pared by 1 base and J by 4 bases, with 5 bases of the junction left unmatched. The CDR3 extends over 16 amino acids. From germline, CDR1 is SGHRS and CDR2 YFSETQ.

This clone came up once. The chain has TRBV6-1 and TRBJ1-6; D is undetermined. Germline values: CDR1 MNHNS, CDR2 SASEGT. Trimming took off 5 bases at V and 9 bases at J, with 14 bases between the two ends. The CDR3 sequence is 14 residues long. CDR3 DNA: TGTGCCAGCAGTTGGACTTCCGATGGTTCACCCCTCCACTTT. It is translated as CASSWTSDGSPLHF.

The chain carries TRBV19 and TRBJ2-5; D could derive from TRBD1 or TRBD2 (5 bases each). Germline assignment: CDR1 LNHDA and CDR2 SQIVND (reference sequence). Trimming took 5 bases from V and 1 from J, leaving 14 bases between them. The CDR3 covers 15 residues. For the CDR3, the DNA is TGTGCCAGTAGTCCCGGGGACCAACTCCAAGAGACCCAGTACTTC. Its protein is CASSPGDQLQETQYF.

The chain has TRBV5-5 and TRBJ1-1; D is unclear. The germline V gene has CDR1 SGHKS and CDR2 YYEKEE (reference sequence). Trimming cost V 3 bases and J 1 base, with 4 bases left between them. The CDR3 consists of 12 residues. The DNA for the CDR3 is TGTGCCAGCAGCTCACAGAACACTGAAGCTTTCTTT. This encodes CASSSQNTEAFF. The whole variable domain, filled in from reference TRBV5-5 and TRBJ1-1, reads DAGVTQSPTHLIKTRGQQVTLRCSPISGHKSVSWYQQVLGQGPQFIFQYYEKEERGRGNFPDRFSARQFPNYSSELNVNALLLGDSALYLCASSSQNTEAFFGQGTRLTVV.

CDR3: CAWSRQDRVVPQHF. CDR3 in DNA: TGTGCCTGGAGTCGGCAGGACCGGGTGGTTCCCCAGCATTTT. The chain is built from TRBV30 and TRBJ1-5; D not certain. Germline values: CDR1 GTSNPN, CDR2 SVGIG (reference sequence). The CDR3 is made up of 14 amino acids. Trimming took off 2 bases at V and 10 bases at J, with 18 bases between the two ends. Supplemented by reference TRBV30 and TRBJ1-5, the full variable domain reads SQTIHQWPATLVQPVGSPLSLECTVEGTSNPNLYWYRQAAGRGLQLLFYSVGIGQISSEVPQNLSASRPQDRQFILSSKKLLLSDSGFYLCAWSRQDRVVPQHFGDGTRLSIL.

This chain links TRBV19 with TRBJ1-1, with D perhaps TRBD1 (6 bases). Trimming pared 1 base from V and 6 bases from J, leaving 12 bases between. The V gene's germline CDR1 is LNHDA and CDR2 SQIVND (reference sequence). The CDR3 sequence is 14 residues long. DNA of the CDR3: TGTGCCAGTAGTATAGTTTTAGAGGGGGCTGAAGCTTTCTTT. It codes for CASSIVLEGAEAFF.

The chain is built from TRBV7-8 and TRBJ2-2; D is possibly TRBD2 (5 bases). The CDR3 runs to 13 residues. In germline, CDR1 is SGHVS, CDR2 FQNEAQ. Trimming removed 2 bases from V and 6 bases from J, with 7 bases in between. The CDR3 region has the DNA TGTGCCAGCAGCTTAACCGGGGCCGGGGAGCTGTTTTTT. It yields the protein CASSLTGAGELFF. The full variable domain, rest sourced from reference TRBV7-8 and TRBJ2-2, is GAGVSQSPRYKVAKRGQDVALRCDPISGHVSLFWYQQALGQGPEFLTYFQNEAQLDKSGLPSDRFFAERPEGSVSTLKIQRTQQEDSAVYLCASSLTGAGELFFGEGSRLTVL.

This chain uses TRBV28 with TRBJ2-4, with D possibly TRBD1 on 6 matching bases. V dropped 5 bases and J dropped 3 bases, with 11 bases sitting between them. Germline V gene lookup returns CDR1 MDHEN and CDR2 SYDVKM. This CDR3 comprises 14 residues. CDR3 coding DNA: TGTGCCAGCAGTCCTATAGGGGGCAAAAACATTCAGTACTTC. Amino acids: CASSPIGGKNIQYF.

The chain is built from TRBV5-1 and TRBJ1-1; 7 positions match TRBD1. The germline V gene encodes CDR1 SGHRS and CDR2 YFSETQ. Germline trimming cut 6 bases from V and 5 bases from J; bases unmatched to any gene: 4. The CDR3 runs to 12 residues. Here the CDR3 reads CASTIQGTEAFF. In DNA form, the CDR3 reads TGCGCCAGCACCATACAGGGGACTGAAGCTTTCTTT.

The rearrangement uses TRBV9 and TRBJ2-1; TRBD1 is a possible D gene (7 bases). This CDR3 region has 14 residues. With 7 bases removed from V and 5 bases from J, the gap between germline ends came to 16 bases. Germline CDR1 and CDR2: SGDLS and YYNGEE. The CDR3 nucleotides are TGTGCCAGCGCCGAGGAGGGGGCGCACAATGAGCAGTTCTTC. Translated: CASAEEGAHNEQFF.

This chain joins TRBV11-1 and TRBJ1-1; 9 nucleotides match TRBD1. J lost 5 bases, V lost 5 bases, and 12 bases had no gene match. The CDR3 is 16 residues long. The germline V gene has CDR1 SGHAT and CDR2 FQDESV (reference sequence). CDR3 sequence reads: CASSVPGQGPITEAFF. The CDR3, as DNA: TGTGCCAGCAGCGTCCCGGGACAGGGTCCTATAACTGAAGCTTTCTTT.

This sequence joins TRBV25-1 and TRBJ2-1, with TRBD1 as a possible D gene (6 bases). V was shortened by 1 base and J by 2 bases, with 9 bases between the two germline ends. The CDR3 consists of 15 residues. The germline V gene has CDR1 MGHDK and CDR2 SYGVNS. The CDR3 DNA is TGTGCCAGCAGTGAATTTAGGACAGCCTACAATGAGCAGTTCTTC. Its protein is CASSEFRTAYNEQFF.

The rearrangement uses TRBV27 and TRBJ1-1, with a weak D call TRBD1 (6 bases). The length of the CDR3 is 15 residues. V dropped 7 bases and J dropped 1 base, with 16 bases sitting between them. Germline V gene lookup returns CDR1 MNHEY and CDR2 SMNVEV (reference sequence). The CDR3 DNA sequence: TGTGCCAGCACCATAACGGGACATCAGAACACTGAAGCTTTCTTT. Protein: CASTITGHQNTEAFF.

The V and J genes are TRBV7-8 and TRBJ2-7; weak D call: TRBD2 (5 bases). V dropped 1 base and J dropped 3 bases, with 16 bases sitting between them. CDR1 is SGHVS and CDR2 is FQNEAQ in the germline V gene. The CDR3 is made up of 16 amino acids. The CDR3 loop reads CASSLGSQSGIYEQYF. The CDR3 coding sequence is TGTGCCAGCAGCTTAGGTAGTCAGTCGGGGATCTACGAGCAGTACTTC.

V gene TRBV5-1 combines with J gene TRBJ2-1; no reliable D call. The CDR3 is made up of 18 amino acids. Trimming removed 2 bases at V and 0 bases at J, with 18 bases between. From germline, CDR1 is SGHRS and CDR2 YFSETQ. This CDR3 reads CASSLDPLLVTSYNEQFF. CDR3 in DNA: TGCGCCAGCAGCTTAGATCCCCTGCTTGTTACCTCCTACAATGAGCAGTTCTTC.

J is TRBJ1-2 and V is TRBV13; D possibly corresponds to TRBD1 (6 bases). Trimming shortened V by 0 bases and J by 2 bases, and 10 bases separated the two germline ends. The germline CDR1 and CDR2 sequences are PRHDT and FYEKMQ (reference sequence). The CDR3 consists of 15 residues. In DNA form, the CDR3 reads TGTGCCAGCAGCTTAGGCGGGACAACAAACTATGGCTACACCTTC. Its protein is CASSLGGTTNYGYTF. Full variable domain (missing parts from reference TRBV13 and TRBJ1-2): AAGVIQSPRHLIKEKRETATLKCYPIPRHDTVYWYQQGPGQDPQFLISFYEKMQSDKGSIPDRFSAQQFSDYHSELNMSSLELGDSALYFCASSLGGTTNYGYTFGSGTRLTVV.

The chain couples TRBV6-5 to TRBJ2-5; perhaps TRBD1 as D (5 bases). The length of the CDR3 is 15 residues. The ends were cut back, 0 bases at V and 1 base at J, with 9 bases in the middle. Germline V gene data show CDR1 as MNHEY and CDR2 as SVGAGI. CDR3 sequence: CASSYSRQLQETQYF. DNA for the CDR3: TGTGCCAGCAGTTACTCGAGACAGCTCCAAGAGACCCAGTACTTC.

The chain employs TRBV7-9 and TRBJ2-1; tentative D call: TRBD2 (6 bases). Germline CDR1 SEHNR, CDR2 FQNEAQ (reference sequence). Trimming removed 4 bases at V and 2 bases at J, with 9 bases between. The CDR3 is made up of 14 amino acids. The CDR3 nucleotides are TGTGCCAGCAGCTCACCTAGCGCCTACAATGAGCAGTTCTTC. It yields the protein CASSSPSAYNEQFF.

The chain employs TRBV27 and TRBJ2-1, with a tentative D call TRBD2 (7 bases). The germline gives CDR1 MNHEY, CDR2 SMNVEV (reference sequence). The CDR3 is 16 amino acids. V lost 5 bases and J 3 bases, leaving 17 bases between the germline ends. CDR3 sequence (DNA): TGTGCCAGCAGTGGCCAAGGGGGACTATTCTACAATGAGCAGTTCTTC. This codes for CASSGQGGLFYNEQFF.

This chain uses TRBV15 with TRBJ1-1; D possibly corresponds to TRBD1 (6 bases). V gave up 9 bases and J gave up 1 base, with 15 bases separating them. This CDR3 contains 14 residues. Germline CDR1 LNHNV, CDR2 YYDKDF (reference sequence). As DNA, the CDR3 is TGTGCCACTGATCCCTCAGGGGAGAACACTGAAGCTTTCTTT. Protein sequence: CATDPSGENTEAFF.

The chain combines TRBV27 with TRBJ2-3; maybe TRBD2 (6 bases). With 3 bases removed from V and 1 base from J, the gap between germline ends came to 14 bases. From germline, CDR1 is MNHEY and CDR2 SMNVEV (reference sequence). The length of the CDR3 is 16 residues. For the CDR3, the DNA is TGTGCCAGCAGTTTTACCGGGAGAGGCGGCACAGATACGCAGTATTTT. Its translation is CASSFTGRGGTDTQYF.

The V and J genes are TRBV4-3 and TRBJ1-4, with 9 bases lining up with TRBD1. This CDR3 is 16 amino acids long. Germline assignment: CDR1 LGHNA and CDR2 YSLEER. Trimming cost V 2 bases and J 5 bases; bases outside gene matches: 6. CDR3: CASSQKSDRGNEKLFF. The CDR3 DNA reads as TGCGCCAGCAGCCAAAAATCCGACAGGGGGAATGAAAAACTGTTTTTT.

The chain has TRBV13 and TRBJ2-5; TRBD2 is a possible D gene (6 bases). V was shortened by 3 bases and J by 2 bases, with 10 bases between the two germline ends. Germline V gene data show CDR1 as PRHDT and CDR2 as FYEKMQ (reference sequence). The length of the CDR3 is 14 residues. The CDR3 sequence: CASSFRRAQETQYF. DNA for the CDR3: TGTGCCAGCAGCTTTAGGAGGGCACAAGAGACCCAGTACTTC.

This clone occurred a few times. This sequence joins TRBV19 and TRBJ1-5; unclear D gene. The CDR3 has 15 amino acids. Germline CDR1 reads LNHDA; CDR2 reads SQIVND (reference sequence). With 6 bases removed from V and 0 bases from J, the gap between germline ends came to 12 bases. CDR3 in amino acids: CASRVLGDSNQPQHF. The CDR3, as DNA: TGTGCCAGTAGGGTGCTGGGAGATAGCAATCAGCCCCAGCATTTT. Based on the CDR3 plus reference TRBV19 and TRBJ1-5, the full variable domain is DGGITQSPKYLFRKEGQNVTLSCEQNLNHDAMYWYRQDPGQGLRLIYYSQIVNDFQKGDIAEGYSVSREKKESFPLTVTSAQKNPTAFYLCASRVLGDSNQPQHFGDGTRLSIL.

V is TRBV6-1 and J is TRBJ2-7, with D unclear. CDR1 MNHNS and CDR2 SASEGT come from the germline V gene. The germline V and J ends were trimmed by 9 bases and 3 bases, with 9 bases remaining between them. The CDR3 has 11 amino acids. The CDR3 nucleotides read TGTGCCAGTTCAGATTTCTACGAGCAGTACTTC. Protein: CASSDFYEQYF.

This clone has only a few counts. The CDR3 nucleotides are TGTGCCAGTAGTATGGGTGCCCACGAGCAGTACTTC. Residues: CASSMGAHEQYF. The chain is built from TRBV19 and TRBJ2-7; D is unclear. Trimming left V 3 bases short and J 5 bases short, with 8 bases between. CDR1 and CDR2 from the germline V gene are LNHDA and SQIVND (reference sequence). The CDR3 extends over 12 amino acids.

The chain has TRBV7-2 and TRBJ2-3, with 7 bases lining up with TRBD2. This CDR3 comprises 14 residues. The V segment lost 2 bases and the J segment 4 bases; nucleotides outside the gene matches: 3. Germline V gene lookup returns CDR1 SGHTA and CDR2 FQGNSA. The CDR3 loop is CASSLYSGPDTQYF. The CDR3 bases are TGTGCCAGCAGCTTATATAGCGGGCCAGATACGCAGTATTTT.

The chain employs TRBV5-4 and TRBJ1-2; tentative D call: TRBD1 (6 bases). Trimming cost V 4 bases and J 7 bases, with 14 bases left between them. The germline V gene encodes CDR1 SGHNT and CDR2 YYREEE (reference sequence). The CDR3 length is 13 residues. CDR3 sequence: CASSPRGASGYTF. The CDR3 nucleotides read TGTGCCAGCAGCCCGAGGGGGGCCAGTGGCTACACCTTC.

The chain has TRBV5-1 and TRBJ2-1; TRBD2 matches at 10 bases. V dropped 3 bases and J dropped 7; count of bases not matched to a gene: 7. The CDR3 spans 15 residues. Germline loops: CDR1 SGHRS, CDR2 YFSETQ. In DNA, the CDR3 is TGCGCCAGCAGCTCCCAGCGGGAGGGCCTTAATGAGCAGTTCTTC. Protein sequence: CASSSQREGLNEQFF.

The V and J genes are TRBV11-2 and TRBJ1-1; D is uncertain. From germline, CDR1 is SGHAT and CDR2 FQNNGV. V was shortened by 5 bases and J by 2 bases, with 9 bases between the two germline ends. The length of the CDR3 is 13 residues. The CDR3 spells CASSPGTNTEAFF. As DNA, the CDR3 is TGTGCCAGCAGCCCGGGCACCAACACTGAAGCTTTCTTT. Drawing the rest from reference TRBV11-2 and TRBJ1-1, the complete variable domain is EAGVAQSPRYKIIEKRQSVAFWCNPISGHATLYWYQQILGQGPKLLIQFQNNGVVDDSQLPKDRFSAERLKGVDSTLKIQPAKLEDSAVYLCASSPGTNTEAFFGQGTRLTVV.